This T cell receptor beta chain was obtained from a study of T cell responses to AZD1222 COVID-19 vaccine. Overall study context: It was second doses at about 4 or about 12 weeks that were pooled.

Germline V CDR1 and CDR2: MNHEY, SVGAGI. The CDR3 contains 15 residues. The V end lost 2 bases, the J end lost 9 bases, and 14 bases lay between the germline ends. A remark on this clone: Its target is not known.

General observations from the study: The donors showed a predominance of white British ancestry and of females, with possible underestimation of clonal diversity. Once two AZD1222 doses were given, Spike-specific TCR breadth and depth went up. No day 14 peak samples; only post-peak repertoires were characterized.

Only in-frame clones appear in the TCRdb table, and some are missing; sequencing was by immunoSEQ multiplex PCR. The sample lists 150,000 to 180,000 clones, about 85% seen once, with around 3.2% in the top ten. The specimen was peripheral blood, collected on day 0 of AZD1222 vaccination. The V call is TRBV6-5, the J call TRBJ1-6; possibly TRBD1 for D (5 bases). This TCR derives from an adult in good health. The CDR3 DNA sequence: TGTGCCAGCAGTTACGACTGGGGGGGGGTTTCACCCCTCCACTTT. It is translated as CASSYDWGGVSPLHF.